These 16 T cell receptor beta chains came from one sample sequenced in a study of chemoradiotherapy in HPV16-positive cancers. TCRdb's copy holds only in-frame clones and misses some; the assay was immunoSEQ multiplex PCR. The sample holds about 22,000 clones, about nine tenths seen once. Sequencing used blood, obtained from a patient who underwent chemoradiotherapy. These receptors all come from a human donor with HPV-associated anogenital cancer.

The chain uses TRBV14 and TRBJ2-3; 9 positions agree with TRBD1. V lost 8 bases, J lost 1 base, and 1 base stayed unmatched. The CDR3 has 13 amino acids. CDR1 is SGHDN, CDR2 FVKESK, per germline. The CDR3 nucleotides are TGTGCCAGCCGGGACAGGGGCACAGATACGCAGTATTTT. It codes for CASRDRGTDTQYF.

The chain has TRBV7-2 and TRBJ1-2; D unclear. The CDR3 length is 16 residues. Looked up from germline, CDR1 is SGHTA and CDR2 is FQGNSA. Between the trimmed V and J ends, which lost 2 bases and 1 base, there was a span of 14 bases. The CDR3 nucleotides are TGTGCCAGCAGCTTAATCTCGGGCAACTTTAACTATGGCTACACCTTC. Translated, it gives CASSLISGNFNYGYTF.

This sequence joins TRBV7-2 and TRBJ2-7; D uncertain. This CDR3 has 12 residues. Germline V lookup: CDR1 SGHTA, CDR2 FQGNSA. Trimming stripped 5 bases from V and 5 bases from J, with 10 bases between. The CDR3 region has the DNA TGTGCCAGCAGCCCCACCAGAGACGAGCAGTACTTC. The encoded protein is CASSPTRDEQYF.

This CDR3 reads CASSQDRPLSATQYF. Here the CDR3 DNA reads TGCGCCAGCAGCCAAGACAGACCTCTTTCTGCTACGCAGTATTTT. The chain links TRBV4-1 to TRBJ2-3; D gene uncertain. The V and J ends lost 0 bases and 8 bases respectively, with 15 bases between them. The germline gives CDR1 MGHRA, CDR2 YSYEKL. This CDR3 is 15 amino acids long.

The rearrangement uses TRBV7-3 and TRBJ2-3; 8 positions agree with TRBD2. The CDR3 is made up of 13 amino acids. The V gene's germline CDR1 is SGHTA and CDR2 FQGTGA. Unmatched junction bases numbered 1, after V lost 4 bases and J lost 4 bases. In DNA form, the CDR3 reads TGTGCCAGCAGCTCGACTAGCGCAGATACGCAGTATTTT. Amino acid sequence: CASSSTSADTQYF.

This clone was observed a single time. The J gene is TRBJ2-7, the V gene TRBV6-5; D might be TRBD1 (5 bases). The V gene lost 9 bases and the J gene lost 3 bases, with 15 bases spanning the gap. This CDR3 contains 13 residues. Germline V gene sequence: CDR1 MNHEY, CDR2 SVGAGI. The CDR3 DNA reads as TGTGCCAGAAACAGGTCAAGGGGCTACGAGCAGTACTTC. Translation gives CARNRSRGYEQYF.

This chain connects TRBV7-2 to TRBJ2-7; TRBD1 matches 9 bases. Germline CDR1 reads SGHTA; CDR2 reads FQGNSA. Unmatched junction bases numbered 8, after V lost 5 bases and J lost 6 bases. This CDR3 has 14 residues. The CDR3 region is CASSMHRGHGEQYF. The DNA for the CDR3 is TGTGCCAGCAGCATGCACAGGGGGCATGGCGAGCAGTACTTC.

This CDR3 reads CASSPTLSANTGELFF. CDR3 sequence (DNA): TGTGCCAGCAGTCCTACGCTGTCCGCGAACACCGGGGAGCTGTTTTTT. The gene calls are TRBV2 and TRBJ2-2; D is unclear. The CDR3 loop spans 16 amino acids. CDR1 SNHLY and CDR2 FYNNEI come from the germline V gene. Trimming left V 5 bases short and J 0 bases short, with 13 bases between. Using reference TRBV2 and TRBJ2-2 for the parts outside the CDR3, the full variable domain is EPEVTQTPSHQVTQMGQEVILRCVPISNHLYFYWYRQILGQKVEFLVSFYNNEISEKSEIFDDQFSVERPDGSNFTLKIRSTKLEDSAMYFCASSPTLSANTGELFFGEGSRLTVL.

The gene calls are TRBV4-2 and TRBJ1-3, with D perhaps matching TRBD1 (5 bases). With 1 base removed from V and 4 bases from J, the gap between germline ends came to 14 bases. The CDR3 is made up of 16 amino acids. From germline, CDR1 is LGHNA and CDR2 YNFKEQ. As DNA, the CDR3 is TGTGCCAGCAGCCAAGCTCTGGAGGGGTGGGGAAACACCATATATTTT. Translation: CASSQALEGWGNTIYF.

This chain joins TRBV7-9 and TRBJ2-5; the match to TRBD2 covers 7 bases. The CDR3 consists of 13 residues. Trimming cost V 4 bases and J 5 bases; bases outside gene matches: 4. The germline gives CDR1 SEHNR, CDR2 FQNEAQ (reference sequence). The chain's CDR3 is CASSYQGGETQYF. CDR3 coding DNA: TGTGCCAGCAGCTATCAGGGAGGGGAGACCCAGTACTTC.

The genes are TRBV6-6 and TRBJ2-3; 9 nucleotides align to TRBD2. J gave up 3 bases and V 6 bases, and 4 bases lay outside the gene matches. Germline V CDR1 and CDR2: MNHNY, SVGAGI (reference sequence). The CDR3 has 14 residues. DNA for the CDR3: TGTGCCAGCAGGACTAGCGGTATGACAGATACGCAGTATTTT. This codes for CASRTSGMTDTQYF.

Turning to this clone: Different DNA sequences within this sample yield the same CDR3. The chain couples TRBV20-1 to TRBJ1-2; D not resolved. The CDR3 spans 11 residues. V was cut by 6 bases and J by 8 bases, with 13 bases left in between. The germline V gene has CDR1 DFQATT and CDR2 SNEGSKA (reference sequence). The CDR3: CSALTAGGYTF. In nucleotides, the CDR3 is TGCAGTGCCCTTACAGCGGGGGGCTACACCTTC.

This rearrangement joins TRBV6-5 to TRBJ1-4; TRBD1 matches 9 bases. J was trimmed by 7 bases and V by 6 bases; bases with no gene match: 6. The CDR3 covers 14 residues. CDR1 MNHEY and CDR2 SVGAGI come from the germline V gene. CDR3 coding DNA: TGTGCCAGCAGGACCGACAGGGGGGGTGAAAAACTGTTTTTT. Protein: CASRTDRGGEKLFF.

The V call is TRBV21-1, the J call TRBJ1-3; TRBD1 was called by the table and not checked on the DNA. TRBV21-1 has pseudogene status. The CDR3 has 16 amino acids. The CDR3 spells CASSTALGLFGNTIYF. The CDR3 nucleotides are TGTGCCAGCAGCACCGCACTGGGGCTATTTGGAAACACCATATATTTT.

The gene calls are TRBV28 and TRBJ2-2; 13 bases line up with TRBD2. Germline V gene lookup returns CDR1 MDHEN and CDR2 SYDVKM. Germline trimming cut 6 bases from V and 4 bases from J; bases unmatched to any gene: 5. CDR3 length: 16 residues. CDR3 in DNA: TGTGCCAGCAGGATAGGACTAGCGGGAGTCACCGGGGAGCTGTTTTTT. Protein sequence: CASRIGLAGVTGELFF.

This clone came up once. The V and J genes are TRBV7-2 and TRBJ2-7, with TRBD2 matching 11 bases. Germline CDR1 reads SGHTA; CDR2 reads FQGNSA. Trimming cost V 6 bases and J 4 bases; bases outside gene matches: 8. This CDR3 is 15 amino acids long. CDR3 sequence (DNA): TGTGCCAGCAGTTTGGGGACTAGCGGAAAATACGAGCAGTACTTC. Its translation: CASSLGTSGKYEQYF. Using reference TRBV7-2 and TRBJ2-7 for the parts outside the CDR3, the full variable domain is GAGVSQSPSNKVTEKGKDVELRCDPISGHTALYWYRQSLGQGLEFLIYFQGNSAPDKSGLPSDRFSAERTGGSVSTLTIQRTQQEDSAVYLCASSLGTSGKYEQYFGPGTRLTVT.